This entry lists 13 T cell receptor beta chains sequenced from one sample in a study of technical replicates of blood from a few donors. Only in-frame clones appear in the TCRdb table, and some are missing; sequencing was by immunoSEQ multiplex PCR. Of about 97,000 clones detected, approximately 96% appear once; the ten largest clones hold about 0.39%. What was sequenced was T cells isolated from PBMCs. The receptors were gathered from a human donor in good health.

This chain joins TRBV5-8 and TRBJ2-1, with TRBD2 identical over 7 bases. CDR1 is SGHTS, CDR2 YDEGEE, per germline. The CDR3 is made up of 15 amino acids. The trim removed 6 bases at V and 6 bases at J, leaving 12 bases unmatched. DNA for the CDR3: TGTGCCAGCATCAGATGGGGGGGGATAGGCAATGAGCAGTTCTTC. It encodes CASIRWGGIGNEQFF.

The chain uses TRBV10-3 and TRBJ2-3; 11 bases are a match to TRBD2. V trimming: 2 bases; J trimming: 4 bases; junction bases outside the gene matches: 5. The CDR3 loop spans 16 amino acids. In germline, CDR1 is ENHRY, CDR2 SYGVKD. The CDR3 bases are TGTGCCATCAGTGAGCGACTAGCGGGGTTGTCAGATACGCAGTATTTT. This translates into CAISERLAGLSDTQYF.

CDR3 bases: TGTGCCAGCACAGAGGAGCCCTACGAGCAGTACTTC. Translating gives CASTEEPYEQYF. The V and J genes are TRBV28 and TRBJ2-7, with unresolved D. There are 12 residues in the CDR3. The V and J ends lost 7 bases and 2 bases respectively, with 9 bases between them. Germline values: CDR1 MDHEN, CDR2 SYDVKM.

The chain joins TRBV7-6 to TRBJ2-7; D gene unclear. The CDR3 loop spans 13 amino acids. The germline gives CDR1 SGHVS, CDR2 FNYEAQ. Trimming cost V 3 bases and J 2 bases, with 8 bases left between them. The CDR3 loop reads CASSLSLAYEQYF. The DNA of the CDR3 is TGTGCCAGCAGCTTGAGTCTCGCCTACGAGCAGTACTTC.

The CDR3 spells CASSQYRGYEQYF. The DNA of the CDR3 is TGCGCCAGCAGCCAATACAGGGGCTACGAGCAGTACTTC. This chain uses TRBV4-1 with TRBJ2-7; 7 positions match TRBD1. Germline lookup yields CDR1 MGHRA and CDR2 YSYEKL. V shed 2 bases and J 3 bases; nucleotides not matched to a gene: 1. This CDR3 contains 13 residues.

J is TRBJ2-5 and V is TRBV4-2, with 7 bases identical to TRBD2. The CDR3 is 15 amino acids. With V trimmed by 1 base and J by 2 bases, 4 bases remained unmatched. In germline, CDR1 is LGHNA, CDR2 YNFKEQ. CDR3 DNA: TGTGCCAGCAGCCAAGTCGGGGGGTTGCAAGAGACCCAGTACTTC. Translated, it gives CASSQVGGLQETQYF.

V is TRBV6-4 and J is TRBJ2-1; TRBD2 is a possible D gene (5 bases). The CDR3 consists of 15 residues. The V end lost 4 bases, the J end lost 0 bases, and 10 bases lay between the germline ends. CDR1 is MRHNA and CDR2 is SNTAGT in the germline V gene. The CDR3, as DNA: TGTGCCAGCAGTGTAGAGGGAAGCTCCTACAATGAGCAGTTCTTC. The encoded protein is CASSVEGSSYNEQFF.

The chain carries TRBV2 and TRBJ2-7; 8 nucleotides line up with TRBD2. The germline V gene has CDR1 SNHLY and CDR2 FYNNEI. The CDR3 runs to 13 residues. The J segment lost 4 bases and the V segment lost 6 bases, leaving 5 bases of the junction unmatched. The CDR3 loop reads CASSLAGGYEQYF. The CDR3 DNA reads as TGTGCCAGCAGCTTGGCGGGGGGTTACGAGCAGTACTTC.

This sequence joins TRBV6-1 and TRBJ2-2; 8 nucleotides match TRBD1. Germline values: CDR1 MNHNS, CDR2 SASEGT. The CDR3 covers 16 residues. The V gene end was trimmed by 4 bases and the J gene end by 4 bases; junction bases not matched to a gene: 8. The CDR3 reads CASSVTGALGTGELFF. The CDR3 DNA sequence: TGTGCCAGCAGTGTGACAGGGGCGCTGGGCACCGGGGAGCTGTTTTTT.

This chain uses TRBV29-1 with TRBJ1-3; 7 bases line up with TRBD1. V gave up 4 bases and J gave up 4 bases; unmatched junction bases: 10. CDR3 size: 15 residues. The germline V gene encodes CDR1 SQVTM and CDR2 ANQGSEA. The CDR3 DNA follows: TGCAGCGTTGTGCCCCATGACAGGGCCGGAAACACCATATATTTT. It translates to CSVVPHDRAGNTIYF.

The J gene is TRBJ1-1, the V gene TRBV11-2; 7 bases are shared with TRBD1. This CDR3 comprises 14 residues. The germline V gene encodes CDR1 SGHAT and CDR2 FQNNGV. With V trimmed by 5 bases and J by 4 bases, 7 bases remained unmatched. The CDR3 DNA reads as TGTGCCAGCAGCCCACGACAGGGTGTCACTGAAGCTTTCTTT. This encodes CASSPRQGVTEAFF.

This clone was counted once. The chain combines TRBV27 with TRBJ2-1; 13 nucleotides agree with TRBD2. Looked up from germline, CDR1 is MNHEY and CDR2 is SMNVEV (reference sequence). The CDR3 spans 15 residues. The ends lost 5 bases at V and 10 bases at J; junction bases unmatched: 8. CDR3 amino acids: CASSIGLAGVNEQFF. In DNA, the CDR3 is TGTGCCAGCAGTATAGGACTAGCGGGAGTAAACGAGCAGTTCTTC.

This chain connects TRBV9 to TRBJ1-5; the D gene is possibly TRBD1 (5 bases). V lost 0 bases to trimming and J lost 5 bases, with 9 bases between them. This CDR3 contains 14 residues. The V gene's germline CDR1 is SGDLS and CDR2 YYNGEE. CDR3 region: CASSVGGPHQPQHF. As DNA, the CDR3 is TGTGCCAGCAGCGTAGGGGGCCCCCATCAGCCCCAGCATTTT.